This T cell receptor beta chain was recovered during a study of blood T cell repertoires in COVID-19. V shed 4 bases and J 4 bases; nucleotides not matched to a gene: 20. The germline V gene has CDR1 SGDLS and CDR2 YYNGEE. The CDR3 spans 19 residues. Sequencing used immunoSEQ multiplex PCR; TCRdb keeps in-frame clones, though not all of them. This table holds just over 150,000 clones, around 82% found once. This clone was seen only once. The V call is TRBV9, the J call TRBJ2-5; 9 bases fit TRBD2. The sequencing sample was made of peripheral blood. The sequence derives from a woman aged 40 to 50 with COVID-19, enrolled during active disease. The CDR3 bases are TGTGCCAGCAGCCACCCGGACACGAGAGCGGGAGGCTCCCCAGAGACCCAGTACTTC. Protein sequence: CASSHPDTRAGGSPETQYF. Full variable domain (rest looked up from reference TRBV9 and TRBJ2-5): DSGVTQTPKHLITATGQRVTLRCSPRSGDLSVYWYQQSLDQGLQFLIQYYNGEERAKGNILERFSAQQFPDLHSELNLSSLELGDSALYFCASSHPDTRAGGSPETQYFGPGTRLLVL.